Listed here are 5 T cell receptor beta chains from one sample, sequenced in a study of CD8+ T cells in alopecia areata. Once RNA had been extracted, it was reverse transcribed into cDNA to act as the sequencing template. Only in-frame clones appear in the TCRdb table, and some are missing; sequencing was by immunoSEQ multiplex PCR. The repertoire has approximately 150,000 clones, 75% to 90% of them found once; the top ten carry about 14%. The starting material was CD8+ T cells sorted from blood, obtained at week 0. The receptors were sampled from a human donor with alopecia areata.

The genes are TRBV6-4 and TRBJ2-3, with 12 nucleotides matching TRBD2. Germline CDR1 MRHNA, CDR2 SNTAGT. The CDR3 extends over 15 amino acids. After removal of 8 bases from V and 2 bases from J, the junction contained 5 bases not matched to a gene. The CDR3 coding sequence is TGTGCCAGCGGGGCTAGCGGGGGGGCCACAGATACGCAGTATTTT. This gives the protein CASGASGGATDTQYF.

The J gene is TRBJ2-5, the V gene TRBV27; D is unclear. Trimming pared 0 bases from V and 1 base from J, leaving 12 bases between. Germline V gene data show CDR1 as MNHEY and CDR2 as SMNVEV (reference sequence). The CDR3 consists of 16 residues. The CDR3 coding sequence is TGTGCCAGCAGTTTATCCCCACAACTACCCCAAGAGACCCAGTACTTC. This encodes CASSLSPQLPQETQYF.

This chain connects TRBV7-9 to TRBJ1-1; no reliable D call. Trimming took off 5 bases at V and 7 bases at J, with 11 bases between the two ends. Germline loops: CDR1 SEHNR, CDR2 FQNEAQ (reference sequence). The CDR3 spans 12 residues. CDR3 amino acids: CASSEWQHEAFF. For the CDR3, the DNA is TGTGCCAGCAGCGAGTGGCAACATGAAGCTTTCTTT.

V usage is TRBV5-4 and J usage is TRBJ1-2, with no clear D. Trimming removed 2 bases at V and 2 bases at J, with 7 bases between. This CDR3 region has 13 residues. Germline V gene lookup returns CDR1 SGHNT and CDR2 YYREEE (reference sequence). CDR3 sequence reads: CASSFSSNYGYTF. The CDR3 bases are TGTGCCAGCAGCTTCTCTTCCAACTATGGCTACACCTTC.

V is TRBV18 and J is TRBJ2-1; 9 bases agree with TRBD2. The CDR3 contains 14 residues. J was trimmed by 5 bases and V by 6 bases; bases with no gene match: 5. The germline gives CDR1 KGHSH, CDR2 LQKENI. CDR3 protein: CASSRAGGNNEQFF. CDR3 DNA sequence: TGTGCCAGCTCCAGAGCGGGAGGAAACAATGAGCAGTTCTTC.